A selection of T cell receptor beta chains follows, all from one sample in a study of CD8 T cells in Susac syndrome. TCRdb used MiXCR to reprocess the immunoSEQ multiplex PCR reads, holding one entry per CDR3 protein. The data show more than 200,000 distinct CDR3 sequences, 85% to 95% seen once. Sequenced input: CD4+ T cells from PBMCs. The source of these receptors is a human donor with Susac syndrome. Each CDR3 is given with its conserved first and last residue. D genes are given only for firm matches. Rows give clone size only sometimes, using once, few, many, or a class for an expanded clone.

size | D | J | V | CDR3 | DNA
. | TRBD2 | TRBJ2-3 | TRBV4-3 | CASSQVSGGQGTQYF | TGCGCCAGCAGCCAAGTTAGCGGGGGGCAGGGTACGCAGTATTTT
. | . | TRBJ2-3 | TRBV15 | CATSRDVSDTQYF | TGTGCCACCAGCAGAGACGTCTCAGATACGCAGTATTTT
. | . | TRBJ2-5 | TRBV6-2/TRBV6-3 | CASTPLGQETQYF | TGTGCCAGCACCCCCTTGGGCCAAGAGACCCAGTACTTC
once | . | TRBJ2-5 | TRBV13 | CASSLPSRGETQYF | TGTGCCAGCAGCTTACCGTCCCGTGGGGAGACCCAGTACTTC
. | . | TRBJ2-1 | TRBV6-1 | CASRRGGYNEQFF | TGTGCCAGCAGGAGAGGGGGCTACAATGAGCAGTTCTTC
. | TRBD1 | TRBJ1-1 | TRBV5-1 | CASSFDRGNTEAFF | TGCGCCAGCAGCTTCGACAGGGGGAACACTGAAGCTTTCTTT
. | . | TRBJ1-5 | TRBV6-6 | CASSYMVGQPQHF | TGTGCCAGCAGTTACATGGTTGGGCAGCCCCAGCATTTT
. | . | TRBJ2-3 | TRBV29-1 | CSVEDRRAGAEDTQYF | TGCAGCGTTGAAGATCGGAGGGCAGGGGCAGAAGATACGCAGTATTTT
. | . | TRBJ2-1 | TRBV3-1 | CASSQDATPGHEQFF | TGTGCCAGCAGCCAAGATGCGACGCCCGGCCATGAGCAGTTCTTC
once | . | TRBJ2-5 | TRBV24-1 | CATSDLHPVQETQYF | TGTGCCACCAGTGATTTGCACCCAGTCCAAGAGACCCAGTACTTC
. | TRBD1 | TRBJ2-3 | TRBV5-6 | CASSFGTGSVTDTQYF | TGTGCCAGCAGCTTCGGGACAGGATCCGTCACAGATACGCAGTATTTT
. | . | TRBJ2-5 | TRBV24-1 | CASSRAPGIQETQYF | TGTGCCTCCTCGCGGGCCCCGGGGATCCAAGAGACCCAGTACTTC
. | . | TRBJ1-2 | TRBV7-9 | CASSSPPSWGGQLGYGYTF | TGTGCCAGCAGCTCCCCGCCGAGCTGGGGAGGACAACTAGGCTATGGCTACACCTTC
. | TRBD1 | TRBJ2-5 | TRBV7-7 | CASSLDRGEETQYF | TGTGCTAGCAGCCTTGACAGGGGCGAGGAGACCCAGTACTTC
. | TRBD1 | TRBJ1-5 | TRBV27 | CASSLEGRGLQPQHF | TGTGCCAGCAGTTTAGAGGGCAGGGGGCTTCAGCCCCAGCATTTT
. | . | TRBJ1-5 | TRBV6-5 | CASSPRGAAGQPQHF | TGTGCCAGCAGCCCTCGGGGCGCGGCGGGTCAGCCCCAGCATTTT
. | . | TRBJ1-1 | TRBV19 | CASSIQATNTEAFF | TGTGCCAGTAGTATCCAGGCTACGAACACTGAAGCTTTCTTT
. | TRBD1 | TRBJ2-2 | TRBV6-6 | CASSRPGQGAGELFF | TGTGCCAGCAGCAGACCGGGACAGGGGGCCGGGGAGCTGTTTTTT
once | . | TRBJ2-6 | TRBV7-8 | CASTRTAGANVLTF | TGTGCCAGCACCCGGACGGCTGGGGCCAACGTCCTGACTTTC
. | . | TRBJ1-1 | TRBV5-1 | CASSLNWNTEAFF | TGCGCCAGCAGCTTAAACTGGAACACTGAAGCTTTCTTT
. | . | TRBJ2-1 | TRBV7-9 | CASSFPGVGLYNEQFF | TGTGCCAGCAGCTTTCCGGGAGTCGGCCTCTACAATGAGCAGTTCTTC
. | TRBD1 | TRBJ1-6 | TRBV30 | CAWSSSQGWYSPLHF | TGTGCCTGGAGTTCCTCACAGGGGTGGTATTCACCCCTCCACTTT
. | . | TRBJ1-6 | TRBV6-5 | CASSRGPRLDSPLHF | TGTGCCAGCAGTCGGGGACCGCGATTAGATTCACCCCTCCACTTT
. | . | TRBJ2-3 | TRBV24-1 | CATSDGLTGDTQYF | TGTGCCACCAGCGACGGGCTGACAGGAGATACGCAGTATTTT
. | . | TRBJ2-3 | TRBV27 | CASSTWPSGGPDTQYF | TGTGCCAGCAGTACCTGGCCCTCTGGAGGGCCAGATACGCAGTATTTT
. | . | TRBJ2-7 | TRBV5-1 | CASSLEALGGYEQYF | TGCGCCAGCAGCTTGGAGGCGCTTGGTGGCTACGAGCAGTACTTC
. | . | TRBJ2-5 | TRBV7-2 | CASSLQWETQYF | TGTGCCAGCAGCTTACAATGGGAGACCCAGTACTTC
. | . | TRBJ1-5 | TRBV7-2 | CASSLTGSLGNQPQHF | TGTGCCAGCAGCTTGACAGGCTCGTTGGGCAATCAGCCCCAGCATTTT
. | . | TRBJ2-3 | TRBV5-1 | CASTRGGLTTDTQYF | TGCGCCAGCACTCGGGGCGGGCTTACCACAGATACGCAGTATTTT
once | . | TRBJ1-2 | TRBV9 | CASSDWGRPDISYGYTF | TGTGCCAGCAGCGACTGGGGCCGCCCTGATATCAGCTATGGCTACACCTTC
. | . | TRBJ2-7 | TRBV11-2 | CASSGGTWNYEQYF | TGTGCCAGCAGCGGAGGGACATGGAATTACGAGCAGTACTTC
. | TRBD1 | TRBJ1-2 | TRBV19 | CASRPGQTNYGYTF | TGTGCCAGTAGGCCGGGACAGACTAACTATGGCTACACCTTC
once | TRBD1 | TRBJ1-5 | TRBV7-9 | CASSKDRGDQPQHF | TGTGCCAGCAGCAAGGACAGGGGAGATCAGCCCCAGCATTTT
. | TRBD2 | TRBJ2-3 | TRBV6-4 | CASSLASGGGTDTQYF | TGTGCCAGCAGTCTTGCTAGCGGGGGTGGCACAGATACGCAGTATTTT
. | TRBD2 | TRBJ2-3 | TRBV20-1 | CSAPVGTSGEGVDTQYF | TGCAGTGCTCCCGTTGGCACTAGCGGGGAAGGGGTAGATACGCAGTATTTT
. | . | TRBJ2-2 | TRBV4-3 | CASGNLAGELFF | TGCGCCAGCGGGAATTTGGCCGGGGAGCTGTTTTTT
. | . | TRBJ2-7 | TRBV20-1 | CSASKPVGSYEQYF | TGCAGTGCTAGCAAACCCGTGGGCTCCTACGAGCAGTACTTC
. | . | TRBJ1-1 | TRBV20-1 | CSARRSLEAFF | TGCAGTGCTAGGAGGTCCCTTGAAGCTTTCTTT
. | . | TRBJ1-2 | TRBV15 | CATQSGREGGYTF | TGTGCCACCCAATCAGGACGGGAGGGTGGCTACACCTTC
. | . | TRBJ2-7 | TRBV29-1 | CSVVWFGLKGYEQYF | TGCAGCGTTGTGTGGTTCGGATTGAAGGGCTACGAGCAGTACTTC
once | . | TRBJ2-2 | TRBV11-1 | CASSPLSTGELFF | TGTGCCAGCAGCCCCCTTAGCACCGGGGAGCTGTTTTTT
. | TRBD1 | TRBJ1-2 | TRBV3-1 | CASRKLGTEYGYTF | TGTGCCAGCAGAAAACTCGGGACAGAGTATGGCTACACCTTC
. | . | TRBJ2-2 | TRBV20-1 | CSASGTHTGELFF | TGCAGTGCTAGCGGGACCCACACCGGGGAGCTGTTTTTT
. | . | TRBJ1-1 | TRBV6-2/TRBV6-3 | CASTRVGTEAFF | TGTGCCTCGACGCGGGTCGGCACTGAAGCTTTCTTT
once | TRBD2 | TRBJ2-3 | TRBV18 | CASSPTRTSGGTDTQYF | TGTGCCAGCTCACCCACCAGGACTAGCGGGGGCACAGATACGCAGTATTTT
. | TRBD1 | TRBJ1-2 | TRBV3-1 | CASSPDRVTYGYTF | TGTGCCAGCAGCCCGGACAGGGTAACCTATGGCTACACCTTC